The 7 T cell receptor beta chains given below trace back to one sample, sequenced in a study of T cell repertoires in cytomegalovirus infection. TCRdb fed the reads into MiXCR, producing one record per CDR3 protein. The data contain 750,000 to 900,000 distinct CDR3 sequences, roughly 28% of them singletons. No antigens are known for them. Here the sequenced sample was cultured CD8+ T cells from PBMCs, taken from culture after CMV antigen stimulation. Source of these receptors: a human donor in good health (CMV status not recorded). Some clones in this sample may be carry-over from other donors' samples.

The chain couples TRBV2 to TRBJ2-7, with 12 nucleotides matching TRBD2. The CDR3 has 15 residues. The germline V gene has CDR1 SNHLY and CDR2 FYNNEI. Trimming took 5 bases from V and 3 from J; bases not matched to a gene: 5. The CDR3 here is CASSRLAGDYYEQYV. CDR3 DNA sequence: TGTGCCAGCAGTCGACTAGCGGGGGACTACTACGAGCAGTACGTC.

In this sample, this clonotype turned up a few times. J is TRBJ1-6 and V is TRBV6-1, with D unresolved. This CDR3 comprises 17 residues. CDR1 and CDR2 from the germline V gene are MNHNS and SASEGT. Between the trimmed V and J ends, which lost 6 bases and 0 bases, there was a span of 15 bases. CDR3 DNA sequence: TGTGCCAGCAGGACCGGACTGAGGAGCTCCTATAATTCACCCCTCCACTTT. Amino acids: CASRTGLRSSYNSPLHF.

This sequence joins TRBV12-5 and TRBJ1-1; 7 bases agree with TRBD1. Trimming took 3 bases from V and 3 from J; bases not matched to a gene: 10. The germline gives CDR1 LGHNT, CDR2 FRNRAP. There are 16 residues in the CDR3. CDR3 sequence reads: CASGLRGGVSDTEAFF. For the CDR3, the DNA is TGTGCTAGTGGTTTAAGAGGGGGCGTTTCGGACACTGAAGCTTTCTTT.

The chain combines TRBV7-9 with TRBJ1-1; the D is unclear. The CDR3 loop spans 14 amino acids. Trimming removed 2 bases at V and 2 bases at J, with 9 bases between. Per germline, CDR1 SEHNR and CDR2 FQNEAQ (reference sequence). The CDR3 DNA reads as TGTGCCAGCAGCTTAACAGTTTATAACACTGAAGCTTTCTTT. This sequence encodes CASSLTVYNTEAFF.

This chain joins TRBV9 and TRBJ2-7; 9 bases line up with TRBD1. This CDR3 region has 15 residues. The ends lost 0 bases at V and 3 bases at J; junction bases unmatched: 4. Per germline, CDR1 SGDLS and CDR2 YYNGEE. Here the CDR3 reads CASSVAGTGIYEQYF. The DNA of the CDR3 is TGTGCCAGCAGCGTAGCGGGGACAGGGATCTACGAGCAGTACTTC. The entire variable domain, with the rest obtained from reference TRBV9 and TRBJ2-7, is as follows: DSGVTQTPKHLITATGQRVTLRCSPRSGDLSVYWYQQSLDQGLQFLIQYYNGEERAKGNILERFSAQQFPDLHSELNLSSLELGDSALYFCASSVAGTGIYEQYFGPGTRLTVT.

This clonotype was recorded at least ten times. CDR3 sequence reads: CASRGDYNEQFF. The CDR3 nucleotides read TGTGCCAGCAGGGGCGACTACAATGAGCAGTTCTTC. The rearrangement links TRBV7-9 to TRBJ2-1; D gene ambiguous. CDR1 and CDR2 (germline): SEHNR, FQNEAQ (reference sequence). V lost 6 bases to trimming and J lost 3 bases, with 6 bases between them. This CDR3 region has 12 residues.

The gene calls are TRBV27 and TRBJ2-7, with TRBD1 matching 8 bases. Trimming took 0 bases from V and 9 from J; bases not matched to a gene: 16. This CDR3 comprises 17 residues. In germline, CDR1 is MNHEY, CDR2 SMNVEV (reference sequence). In DNA form, the CDR3 reads TGTGCCAGCAGTTTATCGATCCTTCAGGGGGCCCACGCATGGCAGTACTTC. Protein sequence: CASSLSILQGAHAWQYF.